The subject of this entry is one T cell receptor beta chain. Antigen unknown. This sample stems from a study of blood T cells in healthy people across ages. Study context: Template switching captured about one barcoded beta molecule per two T cells.

Those donating, healthy Caucasian individuals from Russia, were aged about 6 to 95. Study results and caveats: As age increased, TCR beta diversity per million T cells fell in a roughly linear fashion. Estimates of total diversity, which came from one million sequenced T cells, were considered to be underestimates.

Sample-barcoded 5' priming and a J-beta primer mix drove a second PCR of roughly 7 to 11 cycles. TCRdb analysed the 5' RACE reads with MiXCR anew, one entry per CDR3 protein. The profile shows around 1,000,000 distinct CDR3 sequences, roughly two fifths of them singletons. The TCR comes from a young man in good health. The sequenced material came from blood.

CDR3 nucleotides: TGTGCCCGCAACCCCTTCTGGGGAAAGGGAGCTTTCTTT. The encoded protein is CARNPFWGKGAFF. The rearrangement links TRBV7-2 to TRBJ1-1; no definite D call. V lost 11 bases and J 10 bases, leaving 23 bases between the germline ends. The V gene's germline CDR1 is SGHTA and CDR2 FQGNSA. The CDR3 covers 13 residues.